This TCR beta chain was captured in a study of T cells in localized non-small cell lung cancer. Overall study results and limits: Median detection of top 100 tumor clones in adjacent lung was about 52 clones. Uninvolved adjacent lung showed peak T cell clonality, exceeding tumor. A denser population of T cells in blood accompanied longer overall survival. One tumor region alone was sequenced, and heterogeneity therefore remains possible.

The assay was immunoSEQ multiplex PCR, and TCRdb's table has in-frame clones only and misses some. The repertoire holds over 30,000 clones, with 65% to 90% as singletons. From germline, CDR1 is MNHEY and CDR2 SVGAGI. The V gene end was trimmed by 8 bases and the J gene end by 7 bases; junction bases not matched to a gene: 6. The length of the CDR3 is 13 residues. Comments on this clone: Its target is not known.

This sequence was found in a male donor aged 60 or over with stage III lung adenocarcinoma. The chain joins TRBV6-5 to TRBJ2-1, with 9 bases lining up with TRBD2. The material sequenced was peripheral blood, taken before any cancer treatment. CDR3 amino acids: CASGSGRANEQFF. CDR3 DNA: TGTGCCAGCGGTAGCGGGAGAGCAAATGAGCAGTTCTTC.